Listed below are T cell receptor beta chains from one sample, sequenced in a study of blood T cell repertoires in COVID-19. Here immunoSEQ multiplex PCR was the method, and the copy in TCRdb shows in-frame clones only, minus some. The sample carries approximately 210,000 clones, about 91% recorded once. The material sequenced was peripheral blood. All receptors come from a woman between 40 and 55 years old with acute or convalescent COVID-19. Both conserved end residues are part of each CDR3. D genes are given only for firm matches. Only some rows state a clone size, as once, few, many or a class for expanded clones.

V gene	clone size	D gene	J gene	CDR3 DNA	CDR3 protein
TRBV25-1	.	.	TRBJ1-1	TGTGCCACCCGCGGACAGCTGAACACTGAAGCTTTCTTT	CATRGQLNTEAFF
TRBV7-9	.	.	TRBJ1-1	TGTGCCAGCAGCTTAGGCCGGGGTGGCACTGAAGCTTTCTTT	CASSLGRGGTEAFF
TRBV6-4	.	TRBD2	TRBJ2-5	TGTGCCAGCAGTGCTAGCGGGGGGGCCCAAGAGACCCAGTACTTC	CASSASGGAQETQYF
TRBV2	.	.	TRBJ1-1	TGTGCCAGCAGCCCATCGGGGGGCACTGAAGCTTTCTTT	CASSPSGGTEAFF
TRBV6-2/TRBV6-3	.	.	TRBJ2-3	TGTGCCAGCAGTTCCCCACCTTGGCGGGCGCCGGAAGATACGCAGTATTTT	CASSSPPWRAPEDTQYF
TRBV18	.	TRBD1	TRBJ2-1	TGTGCCAGCTCACCAGGGACAGGCTCATCCTACAATGAGCAGTTCTTC	CASSPGTGSSYNEQFF
TRBV5-1	.	.	TRBJ2-5	TGCGCCAGCAGCTTGACAGGGCTCCAAGAGACCCAGTACTTC	CASSLTGLQETQYF
TRBV5-1	once	.	TRBJ1-1	TGCGCCAGCAGCCCGGTGGGTCCGGACAGTGAAGCTTTCTTT	CASSPVGPDSEAFF
TRBV29-1	.	.	TRBJ1-3	TGCAGCGGAACAGGGTCGGCTGGAAACACCATATATTTT	CSGTGSAGNTIYF
TRBV2	.	.	TRBJ1-5	TGTGCCAGCAGTGATACAGGGCTGGAACAGCCCCAGCATTTT	CASSDTGLEQPQHF
TRBV3-1/TRBV3-2	.	TRBD1	TRBJ2-3	TGTGCCAGCAGCCAAAGGGGGCAGTCCGATACGCAGTATTTT	CASSQRGQSDTQYF